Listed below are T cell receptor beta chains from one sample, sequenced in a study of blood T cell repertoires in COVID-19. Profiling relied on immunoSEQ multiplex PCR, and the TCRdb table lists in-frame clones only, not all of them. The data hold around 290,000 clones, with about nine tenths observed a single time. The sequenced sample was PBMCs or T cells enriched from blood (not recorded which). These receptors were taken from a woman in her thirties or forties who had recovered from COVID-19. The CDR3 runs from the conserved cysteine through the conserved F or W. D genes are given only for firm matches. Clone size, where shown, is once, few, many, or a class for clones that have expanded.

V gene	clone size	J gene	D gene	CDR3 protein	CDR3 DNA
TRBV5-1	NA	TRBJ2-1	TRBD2	CASSHGKGLAGSEQFF	TGCGCCAGCAGCCATGGAAAAGGACTAGCAGGTAGTGAGCAGTTCTTC
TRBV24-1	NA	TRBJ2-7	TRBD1	CATGGLGQGSYEQYF	TGTGCCACCGGGGGGCTGGGACAGGGGTCATACGAGCAGTACTTC
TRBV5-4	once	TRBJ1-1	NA	CASSFGGSPEAFF	TGTGCCAGCAGCTTTGGGGGGTCTCCTGAAGCTTTCTTT
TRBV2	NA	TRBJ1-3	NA	CASSLGARAGNTIYF	TGTGCCAGCAGTTTGGGGGCCAGGGCCGGAAACACCATATATTTT
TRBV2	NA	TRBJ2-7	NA	CASSEVYRSYEQYF	TGTGCCAGCAGTGAAGTGTACAGGAGCTACGAGCAGTACTTC
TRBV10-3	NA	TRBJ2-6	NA	CAISVAQGRSSGANVLTF	TGTGCCATCAGTGTCGCTCAGGGGCGATCCTCTGGGGCCAACGTCCTGACTTTC
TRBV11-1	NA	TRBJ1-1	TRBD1	CASSTGQGRAEAFF	TGTGCCAGCAGCACAGGACAGGGGAGGGCTGAAGCTTTCTTT
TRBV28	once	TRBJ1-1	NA	CASRFYAGEAFF	TGTGCCAGCAGATTTTATGCGGGGGAAGCTTTCTTT
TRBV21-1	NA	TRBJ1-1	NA	CASSKRRDRNTEAFF	TGTGCCAGCAGCAAAAGGAGGGATCGGAACACTGAAGCTTTCTTT
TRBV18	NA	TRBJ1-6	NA	CASSPTGGASDSPLHF	TGTGCCAGCTCACCAACTGGAGGGGCTTCAGATTCACCCCTCCACTTT
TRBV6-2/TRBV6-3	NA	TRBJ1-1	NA	CASSEIGMNTEAFF	TGTGCCAGCAGTGAGATCGGGATGAACACTGAAGCTTTCTTT
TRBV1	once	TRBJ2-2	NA	CTSSQESGDGNTGELFF	TGCACCAGCAGCCAAGAGAGCGGGGACGGGAACACCGGGGAGCTGTTTTTT
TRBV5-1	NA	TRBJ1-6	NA	CASSLAVQSPLHF	TGCGCCAGCAGCTTGGCCGTGCAGTCACCCCTCCACTTT
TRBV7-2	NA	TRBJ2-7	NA	CASSPGYEQYF	TGTGCCAGCAGCCCAGGATACGAGCAGTACTTC
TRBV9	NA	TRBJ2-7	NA	CASSVGDPGRGEQYF	TGTGCCAGCAGCGTAGGGGATCCGGGGCGGGGAGAGCAGTACTTC
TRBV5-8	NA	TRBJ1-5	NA	CASSLGTARRPQHF	TGTGCCAGCAGCTTGGGGACAGCCCGACGGCCCCAGCATTTT
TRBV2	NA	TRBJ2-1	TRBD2	CASSLTSGGNNEQFF	TGTGCCAGCAGCTTGACTAGCGGGGGGAACAATGAGCAGTTCTTC
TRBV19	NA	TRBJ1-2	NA	CASTNRNYGYTF	TGTGCCAGTACAAACAGAAACTATGGCTACACCTTC
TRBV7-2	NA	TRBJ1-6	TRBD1	CASSLGRQGFYSPLHF	TGTGCCAGCAGCTTAGGCCGACAGGGTTTTTATTCACCCCTCCACTTT
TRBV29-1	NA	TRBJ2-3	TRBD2	CSVKAGADTQYF	TGCAGCGTCAAAGCGGGGGCAGATACGCAGTATTTT
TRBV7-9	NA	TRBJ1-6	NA	CASSSGTGTIISPLHF	TGTGCCAGCAGCTCCGGAACCGGGACAATCATCTCACCCCTCCACTTT
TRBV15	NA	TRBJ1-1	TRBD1	CATSRKTGGTEAFF	TGTGCCACCAGCAGAAAGACAGGGGGCACTGAAGCTTTCTTT
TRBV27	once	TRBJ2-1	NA	CASSLPGLFSYNEQFF	TGTGCCAGCAGTTTACCGGGACTCTTCTCCTACAATGAGCAGTTCTTC
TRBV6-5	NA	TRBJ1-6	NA	CASSWKGAPLHF	TGTGCCAGCAGTTGGAAGGGGGCACCCCTCCACTTT
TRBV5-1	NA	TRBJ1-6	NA	CASSLDRDSPLHF	TGCGCCAGCAGCTTGGACAGGGACTCACCCCTCCACTTT
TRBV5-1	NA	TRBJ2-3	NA	CASSPREGTDTQYF	TGCGCCAGCAGCCCCCGGGAAGGCACAGATACGCAGTATTTT
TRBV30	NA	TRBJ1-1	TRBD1	CAWSGQGVGTEAFF	TGTGCCTGGAGTGGACAGGGGGTTGGGACTGAAGCTTTCTTT
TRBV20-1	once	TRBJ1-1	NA	CSARGNTEAFF	TGCAGTGCTAGGGGCAACACTGAAGCTTTCTTT
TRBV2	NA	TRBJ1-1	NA	CASYPYRDTEAFF	TGTGCCAGCTATCCGTACCGCGACACTGAAGCTTTCTTT
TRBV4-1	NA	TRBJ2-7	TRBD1	CASSQVPGTGGSYEQYF	TGCGCCAGCAGCCAAGTTCCCGGGACAGGGGGTTCATACGAGCAGTACTTC
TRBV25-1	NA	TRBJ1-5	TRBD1	CASSPGDRVSNEPQHF	TGTGCCAGCAGTCCTGGGGACAGGGTGTCGAATGAGCCCCAGCATTTT
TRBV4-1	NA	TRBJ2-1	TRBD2	CASSRTSGNNEQFF	TGCGCCAGCAGCCGGACTAGCGGTAACAATGAGCAGTTCTTC
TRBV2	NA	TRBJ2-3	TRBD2	CASRPGLANTDTQYF	TGTGCCAGCAGACCGGGACTAGCGAACACAGATACGCAGTATTTT
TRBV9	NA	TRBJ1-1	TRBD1	CASSVTGENTEAFF	TGTGCCAGCAGCGTGACAGGGGAGAACACTGAAGCTTTCTTT
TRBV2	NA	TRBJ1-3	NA	CASRARQSGNTIYF	TGTGCCAGCAGGGCAAGACAGTCTGGAAACACCATATATTTT
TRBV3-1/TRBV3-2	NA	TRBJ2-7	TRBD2	CASSQTTSGGAWQYF	TGTGCCAGCAGCCAGACGACTAGCGGGGGGGCCTGGCAGTACTTC
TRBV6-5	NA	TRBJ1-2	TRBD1	CASSYTGGDGYTF	TGTGCCAGCAGTTACACAGGGGGCGATGGCTACACCTTC
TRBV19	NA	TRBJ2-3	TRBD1	CASSNRDRVRDTQYF	TGTGCCAGTAGTAACCGGGACAGGGTAAGAGATACGCAGTATTTT
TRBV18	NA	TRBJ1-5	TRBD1	CASSSRTGTNQPQHF	TGTGCCAGCTCATCTAGGACAGGGACGAATCAGCCCCAGCATTTT
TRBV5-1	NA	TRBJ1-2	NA	CASSLEWSGGYTF	TGCGCCAGCAGCTTGGAGTGGAGTGGAGGCTACACCTTC
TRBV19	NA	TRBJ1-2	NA	CASRPQGLGDYGYTF	TGTGCCAGTAGGCCTCAGGGCCTTGGGGACTATGGCTACACCTTC
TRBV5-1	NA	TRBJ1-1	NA	CASSLLTGNTEAFF	TGCGCCAGCAGCCTACTGACAGGGAACACTGAAGCTTTCTTT
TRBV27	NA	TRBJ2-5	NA	CASSLSRSAQETQYF	TGTGCCAGCAGTTTATCGAGGAGTGCCCAAGAGACCCAGTACTTC
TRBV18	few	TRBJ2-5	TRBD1	CASSSGQEETQYF	TGTGCCAGCTCATCCGGACAGGAAGAGACCCAGTACTTC
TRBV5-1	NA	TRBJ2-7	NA	CASSTPSYEQYF	TGCGCCAGCAGCACACCCTCTTACGAGCAGTACTTC
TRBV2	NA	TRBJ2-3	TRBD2	CASRTTSGSFTDTQYF	TGTGCCAGCAGGACCACTAGCGGGAGTTTTACAGATACGCAGTATTTT
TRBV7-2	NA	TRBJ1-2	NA	CASSDRLTLYGYTF	TGTGCCAGCAGCGACCGACTGACCCTCTATGGCTACACCTTC
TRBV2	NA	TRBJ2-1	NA	CASSGLYNEQFF	TGTGCCAGCAGTGGGCTTTACAATGAGCAGTTCTTC